Detailed here is one T cell receptor beta chain. Its specificity is unknown. The J segment lost 2 bases and the V segment lost 8 bases, leaving 8 bases of the junction unmatched. This CDR3 has 17 amino acids. CDR1 is LGHDT and CDR2 is YNNKEL in the germline V gene (reference sequence). The data are from a study of blood T cells in healthy people across ages. Total RNA was extracted at no less than 5.5 micrograms per sample. Sample-barcoded 5' priming and a J-beta primer mix drove a second PCR of about 7 to 12 cycles. TCRdb independently ran MiXCR on the 5' RACE reads; one entry per CDR3 protein. The sample records roughly 680,000 distinct CDR3 sequences, 52% being singletons. Whole-study findings and limits: Changes seen in expanded clonotypes were possibly confounded by donor CMV status left unknown.

This TCR came from a woman of 80 years or more in good health. This chain joins TRBV3-1 and TRBJ2-1; TRBD2 matches at 14 bases. The sample was blood. The CDR3 here is CASQGTSGSITYNEQFF. CDR3 nucleotide sequence: TGTGCCAGCCAAGGGACTAGCGGGAGTATCACCTACAATGAGCAGTTCTTC.